The clone carrying this TCR beta chain was observed many times. Its antigen is still unknown. Trimming removed 6 bases at V and 4 bases at J, with 19 bases between. The CDR3 totals 15 residues. Germline V lookup: CDR1 MNHEY, CDR2 SVGEGT. It was RNA transcripts that yielded the amplified TCR beta CDR3 regions. An initial round of RT-PCR targeting the TCR CDR3 relied on the HTBI primer set. TCRdb fed the multiplex PCR reads into MiXCR, producing one record per CDR3 protein. The sample has under 300,000 distinct CDR3 sequences, approximately 12% seen once. These data belong to a study of T cells in Graves' hyperthyroidism and ophthalmopathy. General observations from the study: Ophthalmopathy onset followed model prediction by a median approximately 5.9 months.

The source of this sequence is a woman aged 25 to 45 with Graves' hyperthyroidism that later progressed to Graves' ophthalmopathy. The J gene is TRBJ2-7, the V gene TRBV6-2 or TRBV6-3; D is unclear. Sequencing used blood. The CDR3, as DNA: TGTGCCAGCAGACACGAGGCCATGATGAAATACGAGCAGTACTTC. It specifies CASRHEAMMKYEQYF.